This note documents a single TCR beta chain sequence. The target antigen is unknown. This entry comes from a study of CD8 T cells in ankylosing spondylitis. General study findings and limits: Some of these motif variants have turned up before, in reports on reactive arthritis synovial fluid and blood. Disease-associated clonotypes exhibited CD8+ identity and were relatively infrequent in peripheral blood.

In TCRdb, the 5' RACE reads were re-called with MiXCR into one record per CDR3 protein. The profile covers some 340,000 distinct CDR3 sequences, with about 15% appearing a single time and less than 1.1% taken by the ten largest. The TCR originated in a male donor with ankylosing spondylitis or in good health (not recorded which). Sequences were obtained from blood, either unsorted or a sorted T cell fraction (not recorded which).

DNA of the CDR3: TGCGCCAGCAGCCAAGCCGCAGGGTTCCCCTATGGCTACACCTTC. Protein product: CASSQAAGFPYGYTF. The V and J genes are TRBV4-1 and TRBJ1-2, with a weak D call TRBD1 (5 bases). CDR3 size: 15 residues. Germline loops: CDR1 MGHRA, CDR2 YSYEKL. Trimming removed 1 base at V and 4 bases at J, with 13 bases between.